This T cell receptor beta chain was documented in a study of cytomegalovirus exposure and HLA in healthy donors (dated by TCRdb to about 2017). Regarding the complete study: In an earlier analysis of under 750 of the donors, less than 350 Gb of sequence data and 117 million unique TCR beta sequences from some 170 million T cells were reported. Typing coverage varied by locus: about 629-630 donors for A, B, C, DRB1 and DQB1; roughly 520 for DQA1; more than 600 for DPA1; approximately 470 for DPB1. An early release that covered around 590 HLA-typed donors contained about 290 gigabases of sequencing data and around 85 million unique TCR sequences. Across 300 to 500 genotyped donors of the cohort, an average of roughly 250,000 unique TCR beta nucleotide sequences per donor were sequenced, and 15% to 20% of those sequences were non-productive. An earlier analysis of some 600 of the donors applied high-throughput TCR beta sequencing to assess whether each TCR beta V gene segment acted as functional or pseudogenic. Of the roughly 400 genotyped donors, 65% to 90% fell in the genetic ancestry cluster associated with self-reported Caucasian donors. Every repertoire in the discovery cohort had been generated on one and the same sequencing platform. The study combined high-throughput TCR immunosequencing, statistical association of individual TCRs with disease status, and machine learning to predict cytomegalovirus infection status. In addition to the first cohort of 650 to 800 subjects, a separate validation cohort of approximately 130 different subjects was used. Using immunosequencing, the study profiled T cell repertoires from 640 or so subjects and related those repertoires to cytomegalovirus serostatus. A later genetic analysis used genome-wide SNP genotypes for about three fifths of the 666 donors, treating that subset as a discovery cohort. Because of strong linkage in the cohort, five DR-DQ haplotypes were treated as single units for association and clustering. Donor age, sex, ethnicity and CMV serostatus were collected together with the repertoire data. In a later analysis, previously published TCR beta repertoires from several hundred donors were re-analyzed and high-resolution HLA genotyping was added so that TCR occurrence patterns could be studied. In the later analysis, no new phenotypic data were used to find candidate immune exposures; instead, reliance was placed on TCR beta sequences and their occurrence across donors. The aim of the study was to test whether cataloging public T cell receptors could identify signatures of past pathogen exposure. HLA typing covered class I and class II loci at four-digit resolution. Summary of the overall study and its limitations: Over 15 rarely observed V segments, including chromosome 9 orphons, were excluded from the earlier analysis of a few hundred of the donors because counts were too low. A later genetic analysis reported fewer N-insertions in productive TCRs among donors in an Asian-associated ancestry cluster than the approximately 700-donor mean. In both the original and validation cohorts, the classifier was reported to diagnose cytomegalovirus status with high specificity and sensitivity. According to a later analysis, most CMV-associated TCR beta chains appeared to be HLA-restricted, and the HLA associations seemed to be driven largely by CMV exposure. Some IMGT-functional V segments, including TRBV6-2 and TRBV6-3, could not be told apart with the 87-base-pair reads, so those segments were excluded. A later analysis found that TCR association rates varied across HLA loci, with DRB1 alleles showing the most associated TCRs and HLA-C alleles the fewest. A further reported finding was that TCR beta sequences accurately predicted the HLA-A and HLA-B alleles for most subjects in the first cohort. Strong co-occurrence of HLA alleles, especially DR and DQ, made assigning TCR associations to individual alleles difficult. Linkage disequilibrium might explain the correlated functional status among segregating V segments, but an unknown experimental factor could not be excluded. A total of 150 or so TCR beta chains were listed by the study as associated with cytomegalovirus. It was suggested by the authors that the approach could potentially be generalized to other disease states and immunological phenotypes. According to a later analysis, parvovirus B19, influenza, CMV and Epstein-Barr virus appeared linked to several top co-occurrence clusters. A group of highly shared sequence variants was considered likely to be a technical artifact of the sequencing pipeline. In a later genetic analysis, a missense DCLRE1C variant was associated with V-gene and J-gene trimming of TCR beta chains, and the association was replicated in an independent cohort. HLA typing was unavailable for some donors at each locus, so association tests used only the typed subset. In a later analysis, HLA-associated TCR beta chains were found to be more clonally expanded and to have lower generation probabilities than equally common non-associated chains. CMV serostatus was the only immune exposure information available for the cohort. In vitro tests confirmed that a few of the cytomegalovirus-associated TCR beta chains recognize cytomegalovirus antigens. This cohort had only TCR beta chains sequenced, and the lack of alpha or paired-chain data limited which features could be detected. In a later analysis, 16,951 TCR beta sequences were associated with specific HLA alleles at a false discovery rate of 0.05. Most TCR sequences were observed very rarely across donors, whereas some public TCRs were present in many individuals. In an earlier analysis of roughly 500 of the donors, most TCR beta V segments appeared in productive rearrangements about 90% or about 30% of the time, broadly matching IMGT annotations. Sequencing depth was assumed to be roughly uniform across donors in the presence/absence analyses, though that assumption may not hold.

Spanning cysteine to phenylalanine, the CDR3 consists of 15 amino acids. Kept here is only the CDR3 DNA, which spans 45 bases and is read in frame from base 1. Trimming takes 5 bases from V and 4 bases from J, and the germline ends sit 17 bases apart. The germline V gene specifies SGHRS as CDR1 and YFSETQ as CDR2. Comment on this clone: It lacks a known antigen. There are no base qualities to consult, and no much larger clone falls within one base.

Library preparation was by the immunoSEQ multiplex PCR assay. For the multiplex PCR, a mixture combining 60 forward primers for TCR Vbeta segments and 13 reverse primers for TCR Jbeta segments was used. Amplification of the CDR3 region of rearranged TCR beta genes was performed with a multiplex PCR assay on genomic DNA. The Illumina HiSeq System was used to sequence the amplified TCR beta libraries as 87-base-pair reads. For the original study's pipeline: In a later analysis, tens of millions of unique TCR beta chains were counted across the approximately 640 repertoires, and around 10 million of these chains were shared by at least two donors. To remove PCR and sequencing errors, raw reads were error-corrected and collapsed into unique sequences using a nearest-neighbor algorithm that merged closely related sequences. V, D and J gene segments were assigned by aligning CDR3 sequences to IMGT reference sequences. For a sequence to be retained, a match of at least six nucleotides was required to both a V gene segment and a J gene segment. A rearrangement counted as productive if the CDR3 had no stop codons and remained in frame with V and J, and every other rearrangement counted as non-productive. Following IMGT convention, CDR3 was defined as the stretch from the second conserved V-encoded cysteine up to the conserved J-encoded phenylalanine. The earlier analysis of 500 to 600 of the donors excluded sequences that lacked an unambiguous match to a single V gene segment. In an earlier analysis of almost 600 of the donors, a V segment was called functional when productive rearrangements were above 56.7%, and segregating when the standard deviation between donors exceeded 5%. A statistical classification framework was built for diagnosing cytomegalovirus status from the catalog of TCR beta chain sequences. In a later analysis, V and J genes were assigned by comparing TCR nucleotide sequences against IMGT/GENE-DB human TR gene sequences. In a later analysis, CDR3 sequences and most-parsimonious VDJ recombination scenarios were assigned using the TCRdist pipeline. In a later analysis, each TCR beta chain was defined by its CDR3 amino acid sequence together with its V-gene family, and reads without a unique V-gene family were excluded. To address suspected cross-contamination and a sequencing artifact, a later analysis removed some 620 highly shared, low-generation-probability nucleotide sequences. A later analysis calculated a clonal expansion index for each public chain from normalized within-repertoire ranks of inferred template counts. Generation probabilities in a later analysis came from a VDJ recombination model fitted to out-of-frame rearrangements, and those results were checked against IGoR. A later analysis scored TCR-TCR, TCR-HLA and TCR-CMV co-occurrence with hypergeometric tests, applying a repertoire-size bias correction to TCR pairs. In a later analysis, false discovery rates were estimated by permuting HLA or CMV assignments 20 times. A later analysis grouped co-occurring TCRs with DBSCAN, adding TCRdist sequence similarity when clustering within HLA-allele-positive subsets. Repertoires with fewer than 30,000 or more than 120,000 public chains, plus five repertoires with anomalous nucleotide sharing, were excluded from co-occurrence clustering. In TCRdb, the immuneACCESS table is reduced to in-frame sequences with V and J assigned. These tables do not hold every clone; where another copy was compared, an unresolved V gene accounts for under half, and the others remain unexplained. Clonal size and the V and J genes are those of that table, whereas D and trimming came from the DNA. The sample yields 90,000 to 100,000 clones; 60% to 85% were counted once. 16% of the sample is held by the ten biggest clonotypes.

In total, roughly 670 healthy bone marrow donors made up the cohort. At the time of sampling, all cohort members were nominally healthy, though unrecorded immune exposures were likely present. The donor was CMV seropositive and was included in the group of approximately 300 seropositive cohort members. A peripheral blood sample was provided by each donor, and peripheral blood mononuclear cells were used for TCR beta sequencing. The Qiagen DNeasy Blood Extraction Kit was used to extract genomic DNA from the blood cell samples. The sequence was collected from a man aged 55 to 70 in good health and CMV-seropositive. Here the chain combines TRBV5-1 and TRBJ2-3, and TRBD2 may be the D gene, going by 5 matching bases. Sequencing was performed on PBMCs. The CDR3 reads as follows: CASRIIARSADTQYF. The base sequence is TGCGCCAGCAGAATCATAGCGAGGTCTGCAGATACGCAGTATTTT.